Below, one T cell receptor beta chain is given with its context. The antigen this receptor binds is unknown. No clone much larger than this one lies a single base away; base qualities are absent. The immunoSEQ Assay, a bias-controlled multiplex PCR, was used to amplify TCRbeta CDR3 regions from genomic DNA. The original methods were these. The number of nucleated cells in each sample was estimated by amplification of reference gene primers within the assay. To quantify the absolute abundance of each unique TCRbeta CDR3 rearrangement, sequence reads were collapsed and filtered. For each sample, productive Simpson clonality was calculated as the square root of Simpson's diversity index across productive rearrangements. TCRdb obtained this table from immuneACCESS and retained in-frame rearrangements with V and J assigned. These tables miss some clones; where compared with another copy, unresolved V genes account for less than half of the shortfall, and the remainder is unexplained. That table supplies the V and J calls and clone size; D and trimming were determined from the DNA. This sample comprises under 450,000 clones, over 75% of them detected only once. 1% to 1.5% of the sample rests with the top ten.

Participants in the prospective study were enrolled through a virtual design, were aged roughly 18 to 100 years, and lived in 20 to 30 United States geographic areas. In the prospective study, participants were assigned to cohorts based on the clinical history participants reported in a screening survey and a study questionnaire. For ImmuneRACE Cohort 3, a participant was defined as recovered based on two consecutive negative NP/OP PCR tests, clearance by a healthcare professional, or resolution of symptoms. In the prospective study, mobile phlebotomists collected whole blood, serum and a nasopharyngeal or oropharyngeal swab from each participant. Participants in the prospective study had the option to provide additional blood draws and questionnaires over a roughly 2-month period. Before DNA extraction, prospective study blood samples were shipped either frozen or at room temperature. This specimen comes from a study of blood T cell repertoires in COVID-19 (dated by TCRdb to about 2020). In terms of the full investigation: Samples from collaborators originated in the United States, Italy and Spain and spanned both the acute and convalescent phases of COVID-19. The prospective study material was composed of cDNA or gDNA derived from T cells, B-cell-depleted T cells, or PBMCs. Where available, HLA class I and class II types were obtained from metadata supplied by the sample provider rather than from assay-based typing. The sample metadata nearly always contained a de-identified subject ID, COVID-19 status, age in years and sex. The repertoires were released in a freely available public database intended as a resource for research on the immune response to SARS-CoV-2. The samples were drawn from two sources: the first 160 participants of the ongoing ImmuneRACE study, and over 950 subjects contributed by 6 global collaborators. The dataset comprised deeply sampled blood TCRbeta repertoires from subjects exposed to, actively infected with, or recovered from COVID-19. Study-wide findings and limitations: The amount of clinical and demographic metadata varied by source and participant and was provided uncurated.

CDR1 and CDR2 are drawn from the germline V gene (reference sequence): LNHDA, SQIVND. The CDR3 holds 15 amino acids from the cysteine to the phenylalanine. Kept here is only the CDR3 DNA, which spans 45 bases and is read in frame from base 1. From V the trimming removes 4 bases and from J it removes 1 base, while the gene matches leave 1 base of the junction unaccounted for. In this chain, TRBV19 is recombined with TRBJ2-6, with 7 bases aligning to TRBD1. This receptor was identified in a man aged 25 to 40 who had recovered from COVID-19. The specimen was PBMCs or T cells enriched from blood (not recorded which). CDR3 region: CASSTTGSGANVLTF. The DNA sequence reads TGTGCCAGTAGTACGACAGGGTCTGGGGCCAACGTCCTGACTTTC.